These 7 T cell receptor beta chains originate from one sample sequenced in a study of T cells in localized non-small cell lung cancer. Assay used: immunoSEQ multiplex PCR; TCRdb lists only in-frame clones, some missing. The sample includes 550 to 800 clones, around a quarter of them seen just once. The sample here was normal lung tissue next to the tumor, taken before any cancer treatment. All receptors come from a woman aged 35-75 years with stage I squamous cell lung carcinoma.

V usage is TRBV29-1 and J usage is TRBJ2-1; 11 bases match TRBD2. Germline V lookup: CDR1 SQVTM, CDR2 ANQGSEA. V lost 0 bases to trimming and J lost 0 bases; unmatched junction nucleotides: 10. The CDR3 is made up of 19 amino acids. The DNA of the CDR3 is TGCAGCGTTGAAGATCTGACTAGCGGGGAAGGGAGCTCCTACAATGAGCAGTTCTTC. Its protein is CSVEDLTSGEGSSYNEQFF.

By share of the sample, this clone is large. The gene calls are TRBV6-8 and TRBJ2-7; D is perhaps TRBD1 (6 bases). Germline V lookup: CDR1 MNHGY, CDR2 SAAAGT. V lost 2 bases, J lost 2 bases, and 7 bases lay in between. The CDR3 length is 13 residues. Here the CDR3 DNA reads TGTGCCAGCAGTTACAGGGGGACCTACGAGCAGTACTTC. Protein sequence: CASSYRGTYEQYF.

The rearrangement joins TRBV5-1 to TRBJ2-2; D may be TRBD2 (7 bases). The CDR3 is 17 amino acids. The V gene's germline CDR1 is SGHRS and CDR2 YFSETQ. Trimming left V 4 bases short and J 3 bases short, with 19 bases between. CDR3 sequence reads: CASSPGHTGRDTGELFF. The CDR3 DNA reads TGCGCCAGCAGCCCCGGCCATACAGGGAGGGACACCGGGGAGCTGTTTTTT.

The chain links TRBV19 to TRBJ1-4, with D perhaps TRBD1 (6 bases). The V gene's germline CDR1 is LNHDA and CDR2 SQIVND (reference sequence). The CDR3 contains 17 residues. V dropped 6 bases and J dropped 0 bases, with 17 bases sitting between them. The CDR3 reads CASRLDPAGATNEKLFF. DNA for the CDR3: TGTGCCAGTAGGTTGGACCCGGCAGGGGCAACTAATGAAAAACTGTTTTTT.

This clone was seen only a few times. V and J are TRBV11-3 and TRBJ2-1; tentative D call: TRBD2 (6 bases). V gave up 3 bases and J gave up 4 bases, with 16 bases separating them. Germline CDR1 reads SGHNT; CDR2 reads YENEEA. The CDR3 sequence is 16 residues long. For the CDR3, the DNA is TGTGCCAGCAGCTTGTGGGACTCAAGACCTTACAATGAGCAGTTCTTC. This sequence encodes CASSLWDSRPYNEQFF.

Judged by abundance, this clone is medium-sized. As DNA, the CDR3 is TGTGCCAGCATGACGGCAACCGGGGAGCTGTTTTTT. It yields the protein CASMTATGELFF. The rearrangement uses TRBV6-8 and TRBJ2-2; D gene unclear. This CDR3 contains 12 residues. V was shortened by 7 bases and J by 5 bases, with 8 bases between the two germline ends. Germline V gene lookup returns CDR1 MNHGY and CDR2 SAAAGT.

CDR3 protein: CASSPPGSPEAFF. The CDR3 nucleotides are TGTGCCAGCAGTCCACCAGGTAGCCCTGAAGCTTTCTTT. The rearrangement uses TRBV28 and TRBJ1-1; D unclear. The CDR3 is made up of 13 amino acids. Trimming removed 5 bases from V and 6 bases from J, with 13 bases in between. Germline loops: CDR1 MDHEN, CDR2 SYDVKM.